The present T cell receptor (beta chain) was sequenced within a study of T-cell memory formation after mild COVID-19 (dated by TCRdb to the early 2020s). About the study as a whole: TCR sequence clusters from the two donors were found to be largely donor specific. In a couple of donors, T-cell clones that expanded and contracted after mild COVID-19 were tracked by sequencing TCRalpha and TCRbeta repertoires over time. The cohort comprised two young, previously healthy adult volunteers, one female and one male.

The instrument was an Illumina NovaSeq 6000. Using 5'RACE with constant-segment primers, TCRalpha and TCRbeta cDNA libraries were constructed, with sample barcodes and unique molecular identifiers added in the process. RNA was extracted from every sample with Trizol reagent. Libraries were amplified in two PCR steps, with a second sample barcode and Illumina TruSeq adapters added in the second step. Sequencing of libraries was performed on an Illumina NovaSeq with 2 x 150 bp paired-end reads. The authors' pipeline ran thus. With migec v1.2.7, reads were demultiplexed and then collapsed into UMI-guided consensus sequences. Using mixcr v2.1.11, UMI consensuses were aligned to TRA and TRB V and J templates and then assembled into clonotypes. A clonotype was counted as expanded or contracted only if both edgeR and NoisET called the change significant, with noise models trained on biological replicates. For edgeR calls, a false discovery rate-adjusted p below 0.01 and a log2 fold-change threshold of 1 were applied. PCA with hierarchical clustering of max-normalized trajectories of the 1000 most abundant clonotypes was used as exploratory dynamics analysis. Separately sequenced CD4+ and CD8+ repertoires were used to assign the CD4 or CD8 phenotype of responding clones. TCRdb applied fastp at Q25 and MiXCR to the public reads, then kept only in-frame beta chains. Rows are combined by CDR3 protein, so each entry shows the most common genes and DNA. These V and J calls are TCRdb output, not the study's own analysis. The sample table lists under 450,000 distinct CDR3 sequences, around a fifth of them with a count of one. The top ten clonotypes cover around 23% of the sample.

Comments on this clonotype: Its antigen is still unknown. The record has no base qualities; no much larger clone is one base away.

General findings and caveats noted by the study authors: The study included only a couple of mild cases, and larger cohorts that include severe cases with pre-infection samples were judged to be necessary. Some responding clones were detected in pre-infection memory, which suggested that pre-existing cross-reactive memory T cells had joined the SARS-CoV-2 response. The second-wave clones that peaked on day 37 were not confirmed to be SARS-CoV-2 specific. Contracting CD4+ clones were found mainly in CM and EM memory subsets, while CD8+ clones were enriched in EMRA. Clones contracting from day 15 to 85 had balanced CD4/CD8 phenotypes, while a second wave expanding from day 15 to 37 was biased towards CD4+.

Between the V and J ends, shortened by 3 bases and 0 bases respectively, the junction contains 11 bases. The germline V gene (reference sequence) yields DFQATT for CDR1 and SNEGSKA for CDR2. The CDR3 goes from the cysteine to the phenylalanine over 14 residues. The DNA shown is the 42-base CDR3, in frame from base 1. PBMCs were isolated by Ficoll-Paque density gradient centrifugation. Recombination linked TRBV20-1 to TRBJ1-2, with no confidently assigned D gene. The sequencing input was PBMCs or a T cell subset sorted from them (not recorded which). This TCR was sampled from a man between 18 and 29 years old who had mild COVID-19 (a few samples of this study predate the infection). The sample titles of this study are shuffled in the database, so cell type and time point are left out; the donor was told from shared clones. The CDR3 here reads CSAREAASNYGYTF. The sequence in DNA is TGCAGTGCTAGGGAGGCCGCCTCTAACTATGGCTACACCTTC.